Below are 20 T cell receptor beta chains sequenced from a single sample in a study of identical twins. MiXCR, run by TCRdb on the 5' RACE reads, gives a single entry per CDR3 protein. The table records about 720,000 distinct CDR3 sequences, approximately 9% of them present only once. These records were also assigned to another study, of yellow fever vaccine responses in identical twins.

Sequenced sample: PBMCs. The receptors originated from a young woman in good health.

V usage is TRBV10-3 and J usage is TRBJ2-3; D not certain. Germline V CDR1 and CDR2: ENHRY, SYGVKD. With 3 bases removed from V and 4 bases from J, the gap between germline ends came to 8 bases. This CDR3 comprises 13 residues. DNA for the CDR3: TGTGCCATCAGTGAAAAGCACCCAGATACGCAGTATTTT. Protein product: CAISEKHPDTQYF.

At least ten counts were recorded for this clonotype. The rearrangement uses TRBV7-2 and TRBJ2-1, with a weak D call TRBD2 (6 bases). Trimming left V 5 bases short and J 0 bases short, with 14 bases between. Germline CDR1 SGHTA, CDR2 FQGNSA. This CDR3 has 16 amino acids. The CDR3: CASSISGGSSYNEQFF. CDR3 sequence (DNA): TGTGCCAGCAGCATTAGCGGTGGAAGCTCCTACAATGAGCAGTTCTTC.

The sample holds a few counts of this clonotype. J is TRBJ2-7 and V is TRBV9; D gene ambiguous. This CDR3 is 14 amino acids long. Germline V lookup: CDR1 SGDLS, CDR2 YYNGEE. V lost 0 bases, J lost 2 bases, and 9 bases lay in between. The CDR3 DNA sequence: TGTGCCAGCAGCGTAGATAGGCAGACCTACGAGCAGTACTTC. Translation: CASSVDRQTYEQYF.

At least ten counts were recorded for this clonotype. The chain employs TRBV12-3 or TRBV12-4 and TRBJ2-2; D unclear. The CDR3 contains 14 residues. Between the trimmed V and J ends, which lost 3 bases and 4 bases, there was a span of 9 bases. The CDR3 sequence is CASSFNDGTGELFF. The CDR3 DNA follows: TGTGCCAGCAGTTTCAATGATGGCACCGGGGAGCTGTTTTTT.

This clonotype was detected only a few times. One end of the junction is discordant with germline, which a read error may explain. The CDR3 nucleotides read TGTGCCAGCAGTTCGCCCCCGGAATTT. Its protein is CASSSPPEF. The chain recombines TRBV6-2 or TRBV6-3 with TRBJ2-3; the D is unclear. CDR3 length: 9 amino acids. CDR1 and CDR2 from the germline V gene are MNHEY and SVGEGT.

Comments on this clonotype: A much larger clone lies a single base off, so this may be a read error. This chain links TRBV11-2 with TRBJ2-2; 9 bases agree with TRBD2. This CDR3 region has 19 residues. The V gene's germline CDR1 is SGHAT and CDR2 FQNNGV. The CDR3 DNA sequence: TGTGCCAGCAGCTTCATGGCTAGCGGGGCCCTCGTGAACACCGGGGAGCTGGTTTTT. This sequence encodes CASSFMASGALVNTGELVF. Full variable domain (outside the CDR3, taken from reference TRBV11-2 and TRBJ2-2): EAGVAQSPRYKIIEKRQSVAFWCNPISGHATLYWYQQILGQGPKLLIQFQNNGVVDDSQLPKDRFSAERLKGVDSTLKIQPAKLEDSAVYLCASSFMASGALVNTGELVFGEGSRLTVL.

This clonotype was found a few times. V is TRBV6-1 and J is TRBJ1-5; 7 nucleotides line up with TRBD1. The CDR3 loop spans 14 amino acids. Germline V lookup: CDR1 MNHNS, CDR2 SASEGT. V trimming: 6 bases; J trimming: 5 bases; junction bases outside the gene matches: 7. CDR3 sequence: CASRGGTADQPQHF. The CDR3 bases are TGTGCCAGCAGGGGGGGGACAGCAGATCAGCCCCAGCATTTT.

This clonotype was seen a handful of times. This chain joins TRBV12-3 or TRBV12-4 and TRBJ2-3, with D perhaps matching TRBD1 or TRBD2 (5 bases each). The CDR3 spans 14 residues. V was pared by 4 bases and J by 2 bases, with 10 bases between. The CDR3 DNA follows: TGTGCCAGCAGTTCCGGGACCCTCACAGATACGCAGTATTTT. Residues: CASSSGTLTDTQYF.

There are many counts of this clonotype. This sequence joins TRBV5-1 and TRBJ2-5; 14 positions match TRBD2. The CDR3 contains 16 residues. From germline, CDR1 is SGHRS and CDR2 YFSETQ. J lost 5 bases, V lost 4 bases, and 7 bases had no gene match. The DNA for the CDR3 is TGCGCCAGCAGCCCAGGGACTAGCGGGAGCTTGGAGACCCAGTACTTC. This gives the protein CASSPGTSGSLETQYF.

This clonotype has just a few counts. One end of the junction does not line up with germline, which may come from a read error. This chain links TRBV7-7 with TRBJ2-7, with TRBD1 as a possible D gene (5 bases). The CDR3 extends over 13 amino acids. Germline CDR1 and CDR2: SSHAT and FNYEAQ (reference sequence). The CDR3 DNA reads TGTGCTAGCAGCTTACAGGAAACCGGCGAGCAGTACTTC. It yields the protein CASSLQETGEQYF.

In this sample, this clonotype turned up a few times. The CDR3 loop is CASSNPDLAEQFF. For the CDR3, the DNA is TGTGCCAGCAGCAACCCGGACCTTGCTGAGCAGTTCTTC. This chain joins TRBV7-9 and TRBJ2-1; the D is unclear. CDR1 is SEHNR and CDR2 is FQNEAQ in the germline V gene (reference sequence). Trimming stripped 5 bases from V and 9 bases from J, with 14 bases between. The CDR3 consists of 13 residues.

Only a few counts were recorded for this clonotype. The genes are TRBV27 and TRBJ2-7; 10 bases map to TRBD2. The CDR3 length is 17 residues. Germline lookup yields CDR1 MNHEY and CDR2 SMNVEV (reference sequence). The ends lost 4 bases at V and 2 bases at J; junction bases unmatched: 11. The CDR3 sequence: CASSSLGLAFTPYEQYF. The CDR3 DNA follows: TGTGCCAGCAGTTCCTTGGGACTAGCGTTTACCCCCTACGAGCAGTACTTC.

The chain carries TRBV14 and TRBJ2-7; D might be TRBD1 (6 bases). Trimming took off 0 bases at V and 0 bases at J, with 15 bases between the two ends. The CDR3 totals 17 residues. The germline gives CDR1 SGHDN, CDR2 FVKESK. CDR3 region: CASSQDYRQGTSYEQYF. CDR3 DNA sequence: TGTGCCAGCAGCCAAGATTACAGGCAGGGGACCTCCTACGAGCAGTACTTC.

The genes are TRBV29-1 and TRBJ1-1, with 7 bases fitting TRBD1. V gave up 6 bases and J gave up 4 bases; unmatched junction bases: 5. The CDR3 has 12 residues. CDR1 is SQVTM and CDR2 is ANQGSEA in the germline V gene. The CDR3 DNA follows: TGCAGCGTCGCGGAGGGGGCCACTGAAGCTTTCTTT. Its protein product is CSVAEGATEAFF.

Here the CDR3 DNA reads TGTGCCAGCAGCTCATACGTGGGGGGGCTTGCGCAGTATTTT. Its protein product is CASSSYVGGLAQYF. The genes are TRBV7-2 and TRBJ2-3; perhaps TRBD2 as D (7 bases). Per the germline V gene, CDR1 is SGHTA and CDR2 is FQGNSA. The CDR3 is made up of 14 amino acids. Trimming took 4 bases from V and 10 from J, leaving 18 bases between them.

The CDR3 coding sequence is TGTGCCAGCAGTTACTGGCAGGGAGGGCGTAATTCACCCCTCCACTTT. Encoded protein: CASSYWQGGRNSPLHF. The chain recombines TRBV6-5 with TRBJ1-6, with D tentatively TRBD1 (5 bases). Germline lookup yields CDR1 MNHEY and CDR2 SVGAGI. Trimming shortened V by 1 base and J by 6 bases, and 13 bases separated the two germline ends. The CDR3 length is 16 residues.

The chain has TRBV18 and TRBJ2-3; 9 nucleotides align to TRBD1. The CDR3 spans 16 residues. Trimming took 1 base from V and 6 from J; bases not matched to a gene: 8. In germline, CDR1 is KGHSH, CDR2 LQKENI. The CDR3 is CASSPRADRGRDTQYF. In DNA, the CDR3 is TGTGCCAGCTCACCACGCGCGGACAGGGGAAGGGATACGCAGTATTTT.

This clonotype showed up just a few times. The chain uses TRBV2 and TRBJ2-5, with D maybe TRBD1 (5 bases). Germline values: CDR1 SNHLY, CDR2 FYNNEI. The CDR3 is 14 amino acids. Trimming took 8 bases from V and 7 from J, leaving 20 bases between them. The CDR3 DNA sequence: TGTGCCAGCGGATCAGAAGGGGTTCTTGTGACCCAGTACTTC. Translating it yields CASGSEGVLVTQYF.

This clonotype was counted ten times or more. The chain links TRBV7-2 to TRBJ1-5, with D unclear. V lost 3 bases to trimming and J lost 0 bases, with 9 bases between them. The CDR3 has 15 amino acids. Germline V gene data show CDR1 as SGHTA and CDR2 as FQGNSA. The CDR3 reads CASSFKADSNQPQHF. CDR3 bases: TGTGCCAGCAGCTTCAAGGCCGATAGCAATCAGCCCCAGCATTTT.

The J gene is TRBJ2-3, the V gene TRBV29-1; D is perhaps TRBD2 (6 bases). The CDR3 runs 12 residues. CDR1 SQVTM and CDR2 ANQGSEA come from the germline V gene. As DNA, the CDR3 is TGCAGTGTAGCGGACACGACAGATACGCAGTATTTT. Its translation: CSVADTTDTQYF.